This T cell receptor (beta chain) was observed in a study of T-cell reconstitution after alpha-beta-depleted transplantation in children. Unique molecular identifiers were incorporated into the prepared TCRbeta library. MiXCR, applied by TCRdb to the PCR reads, yields one record per CDR3 protein. Among a few hundred thousand distinct CDR3 sequences, roughly 8.2% were seen once, and the ten largest hold approximately 8.2%. This clonotype occurred many times. Antigen specificity is unknown. Whole-study findings and limits: Newly produced T cells mostly provided counts and TCRbeta diversity after one year, as hyperexpanded clones declined. It was reported that alpha-beta T cells came from several hundred expanded graft clones (about two months after transplant). High day-60 TCRbeta diversity in some patients came from surviving recipient T cells and thymic progenitors.

Here the sequenced sample was peripheral blood, taken 360 days after TCRalphabeta/CD19-depleted stem cell transplant. This TCR came from a female patient between 2 and 15 years old who had a stem cell transplant for Fanconi anemia, so the T cells may come from the graft donor.

CDR3 DNA: TGTGCCAGCAGCCAAGGCAGATCCGGAAACACCATATATTTT. Translated: CASSQGRSGNTIYF. The chain combines TRBV3-1 with TRBJ1-3; D call uncertain. The CDR3 is 14 amino acids. Per germline, CDR1 LGHDT and CDR2 YNNKEL (reference sequence). V lost 1 base to trimming and J lost 4 bases, with 8 bases between them.